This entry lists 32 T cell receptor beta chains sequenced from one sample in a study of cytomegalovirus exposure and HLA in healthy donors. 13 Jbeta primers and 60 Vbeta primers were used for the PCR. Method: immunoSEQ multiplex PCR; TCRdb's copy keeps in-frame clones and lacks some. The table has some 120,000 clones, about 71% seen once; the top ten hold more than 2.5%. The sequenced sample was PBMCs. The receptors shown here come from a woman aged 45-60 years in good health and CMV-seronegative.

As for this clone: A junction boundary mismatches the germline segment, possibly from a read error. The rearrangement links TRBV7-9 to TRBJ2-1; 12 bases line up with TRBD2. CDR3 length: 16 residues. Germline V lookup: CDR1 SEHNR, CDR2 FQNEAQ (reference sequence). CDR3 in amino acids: CSSSSRTSGIDNEQFF. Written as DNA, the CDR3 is TGTTCCAGCAGCTCTCGGACTAGCGGGATCGACAATGAGCAGTTCTTC.

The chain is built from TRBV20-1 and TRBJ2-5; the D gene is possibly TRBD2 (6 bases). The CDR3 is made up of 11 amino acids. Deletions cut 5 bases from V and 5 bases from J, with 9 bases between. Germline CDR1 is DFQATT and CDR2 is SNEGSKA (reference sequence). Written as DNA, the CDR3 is TGCAGTGCTCAGGGAGGCGAGACCCAGTACTTC. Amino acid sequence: CSAQGGETQYF.

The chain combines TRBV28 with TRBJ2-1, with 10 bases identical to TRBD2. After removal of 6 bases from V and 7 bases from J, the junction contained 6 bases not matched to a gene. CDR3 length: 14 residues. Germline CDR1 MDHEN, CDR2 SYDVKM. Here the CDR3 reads CASSLAGERNEQFF. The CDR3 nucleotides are TGTGCCAGCAGCCTAGCGGGAGAGAGGAATGAGCAGTTCTTC.

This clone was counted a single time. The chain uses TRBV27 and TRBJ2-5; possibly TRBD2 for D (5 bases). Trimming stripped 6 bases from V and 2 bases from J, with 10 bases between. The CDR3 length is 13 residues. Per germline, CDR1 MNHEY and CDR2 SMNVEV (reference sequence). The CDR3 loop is CASSTRGQETQYF. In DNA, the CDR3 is TGTGCCAGCAGCACGAGAGGGCAAGAGACCCAGTACTTC.

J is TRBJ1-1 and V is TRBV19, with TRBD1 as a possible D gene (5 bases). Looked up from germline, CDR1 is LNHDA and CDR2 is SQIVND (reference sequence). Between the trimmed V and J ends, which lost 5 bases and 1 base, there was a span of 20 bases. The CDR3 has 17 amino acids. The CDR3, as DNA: TGTGCCAGTAGTCCCTTTGACCGGACAAACAAGAACACTGAAGCTTTCTTT. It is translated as CASSPFDRTNKNTEAFF.

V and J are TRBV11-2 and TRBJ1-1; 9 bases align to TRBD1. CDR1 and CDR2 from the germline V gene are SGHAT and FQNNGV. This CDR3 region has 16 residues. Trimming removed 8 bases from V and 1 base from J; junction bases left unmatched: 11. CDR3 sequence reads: CASGAGQGRGNTEAFF. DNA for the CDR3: TGTGCCAGCGGGGCCGGACAGGGGAGGGGGAACACTGAAGCTTTCTTT.

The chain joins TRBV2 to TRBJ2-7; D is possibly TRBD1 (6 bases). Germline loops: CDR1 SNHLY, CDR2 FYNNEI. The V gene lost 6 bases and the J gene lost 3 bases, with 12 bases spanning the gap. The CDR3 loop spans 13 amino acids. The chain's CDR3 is CASSPEDSYEQYF. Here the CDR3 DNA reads TGTGCCAGCAGCCCCGAGGACAGCTACGAGCAGTACTTC.

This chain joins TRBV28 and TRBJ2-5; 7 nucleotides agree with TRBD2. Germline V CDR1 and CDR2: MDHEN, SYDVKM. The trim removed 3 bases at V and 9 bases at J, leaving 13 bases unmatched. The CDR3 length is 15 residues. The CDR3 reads CASSLERLAGVAQYF. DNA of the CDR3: TGTGCCAGCAGTTTGGAGCGGCTCGCGGGGGTAGCCCAGTACTTC.

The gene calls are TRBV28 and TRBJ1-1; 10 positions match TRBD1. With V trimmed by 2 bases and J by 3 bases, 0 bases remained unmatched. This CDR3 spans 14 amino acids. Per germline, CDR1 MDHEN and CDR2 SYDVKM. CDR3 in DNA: TGTGCCAGCAGTTTAGGGACAGGGGACACTGAAGCTTTCTTT. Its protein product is CASSLGTGDTEAFF. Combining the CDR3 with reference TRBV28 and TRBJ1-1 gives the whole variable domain DVKVTQSSRYLVKRTGEKVFLECVQDMDHENMFWYRQDPGLGLRLIYFSYDVKMKEKGDIPEGYSVSREKKERFSLILESASTNQTSMYLCASSLGTGDTEAFFGQGTRLTVV.

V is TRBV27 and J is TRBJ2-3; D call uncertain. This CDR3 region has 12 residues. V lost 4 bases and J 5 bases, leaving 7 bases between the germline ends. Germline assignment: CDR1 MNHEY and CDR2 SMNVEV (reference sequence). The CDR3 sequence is CASSYPGDTQYF. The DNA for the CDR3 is TGTGCCAGCAGTTATCCGGGAGATACGCAGTATTTT.

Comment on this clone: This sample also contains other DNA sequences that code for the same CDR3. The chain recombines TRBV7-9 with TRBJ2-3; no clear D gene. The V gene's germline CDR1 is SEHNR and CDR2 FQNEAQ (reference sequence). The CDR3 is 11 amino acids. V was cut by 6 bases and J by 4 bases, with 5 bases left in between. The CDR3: CASSQADTQYF. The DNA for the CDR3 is TGTGCCAGCAGTCAGGCAGATACGCAGTATTTT.

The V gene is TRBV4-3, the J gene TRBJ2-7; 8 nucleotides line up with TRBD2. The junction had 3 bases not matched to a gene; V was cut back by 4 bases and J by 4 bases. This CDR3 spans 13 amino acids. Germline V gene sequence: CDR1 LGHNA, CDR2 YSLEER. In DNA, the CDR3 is TGCGCCAGCAGCCTCTCGGGGGGGTACGAGCAGTACTTC. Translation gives CASSLSGGYEQYF.

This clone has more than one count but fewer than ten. This chain's CDR3 is CASSPWTGVRFF. For the CDR3, the DNA is TGTGCCAGCAGCCCGTGGACAGGAGTAAGGTTCTTC. The chain joins TRBV7-2 to TRBJ2-1; TRBD1 aligns across 7 bases. Germline loops: CDR1 SGHTA, CDR2 FQGNSA. The CDR3 runs to 12 residues. The trim removed 5 bases at V and 15 bases at J, leaving 10 bases unmatched.

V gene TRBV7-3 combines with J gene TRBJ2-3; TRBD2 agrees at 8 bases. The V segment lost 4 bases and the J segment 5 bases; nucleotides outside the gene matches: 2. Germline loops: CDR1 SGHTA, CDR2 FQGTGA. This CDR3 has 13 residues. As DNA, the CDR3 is TGTGCCAGCAGCTCGGGACTAGGAGATACGCAGTATTTT. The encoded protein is CASSSGLGDTQYF.

CDR3 sequence reads: CASSPVETNYGYTF. CDR3 sequence (DNA): TGTGCCAGCTCACCTGTAGAAACTAACTATGGCTACACCTTC. The chain is built from TRBV18 and TRBJ1-2; D gene ambiguous. The CDR3 runs 14 residues. Germline V gives CDR1 KGHSH, CDR2 LQKENI. The V gene lost 3 bases and the J gene lost 0 bases, with 8 bases spanning the gap.

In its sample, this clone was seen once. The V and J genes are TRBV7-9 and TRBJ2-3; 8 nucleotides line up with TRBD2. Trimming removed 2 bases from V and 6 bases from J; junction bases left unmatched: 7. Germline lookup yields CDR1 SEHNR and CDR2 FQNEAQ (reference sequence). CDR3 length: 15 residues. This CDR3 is CASSLLSGRQDTQYF. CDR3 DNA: TGTGCCAGCAGCTTACTAAGCGGGAGACAGGATACGCAGTATTTT.

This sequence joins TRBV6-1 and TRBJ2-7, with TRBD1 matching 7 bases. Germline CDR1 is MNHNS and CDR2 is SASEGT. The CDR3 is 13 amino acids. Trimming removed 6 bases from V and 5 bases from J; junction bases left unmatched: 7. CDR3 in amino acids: CASRAGGSNEQYF. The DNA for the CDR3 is TGTGCCAGCAGGGCAGGGGGTTCTAACGAGCAGTACTTC.

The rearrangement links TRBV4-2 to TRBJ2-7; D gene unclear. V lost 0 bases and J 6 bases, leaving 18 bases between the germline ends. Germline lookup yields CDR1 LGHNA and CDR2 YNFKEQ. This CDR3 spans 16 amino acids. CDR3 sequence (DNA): TGTGCCAGCAGCCAAGATCTAGGCGGTTCTCTGGGCGAGCAGTACTTC. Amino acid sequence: CASSQDLGGSLGEQYF.

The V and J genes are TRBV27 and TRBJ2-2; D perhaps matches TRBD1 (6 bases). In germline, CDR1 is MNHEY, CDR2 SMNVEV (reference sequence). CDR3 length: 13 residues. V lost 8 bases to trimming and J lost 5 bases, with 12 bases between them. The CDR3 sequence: CASGLTGTGELFF. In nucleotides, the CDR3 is TGTGCCAGCGGCCTTACAGGGACCGGGGAGCTGTTTTTT.

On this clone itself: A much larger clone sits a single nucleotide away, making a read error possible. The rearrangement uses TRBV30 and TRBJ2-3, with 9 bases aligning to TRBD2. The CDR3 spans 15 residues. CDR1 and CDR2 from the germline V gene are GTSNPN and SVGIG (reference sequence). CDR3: CAWSVGLASIDTQYF. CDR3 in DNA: TGTGCCTGGAGTGTGGGACTAGCTAGCATAGATACGCAGTATTTT.

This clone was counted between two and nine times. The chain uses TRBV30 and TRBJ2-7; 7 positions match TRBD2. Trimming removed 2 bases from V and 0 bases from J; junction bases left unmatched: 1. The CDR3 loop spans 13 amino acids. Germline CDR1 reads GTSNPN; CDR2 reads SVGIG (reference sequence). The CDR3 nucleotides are TGTGCCTGGAGTCGCGGGAGCTCCTACGAGCAGTACTTC. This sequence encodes CAWSRGSSYEQYF.

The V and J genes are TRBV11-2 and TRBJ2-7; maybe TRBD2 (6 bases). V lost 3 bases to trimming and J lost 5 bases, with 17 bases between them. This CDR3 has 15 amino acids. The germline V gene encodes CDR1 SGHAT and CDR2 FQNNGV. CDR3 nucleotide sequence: TGTGCCAGCAGCTTCCTGCGCGCGGGAAATCACGAGCAGTACTTC. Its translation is CASSFLRAGNHEQYF.

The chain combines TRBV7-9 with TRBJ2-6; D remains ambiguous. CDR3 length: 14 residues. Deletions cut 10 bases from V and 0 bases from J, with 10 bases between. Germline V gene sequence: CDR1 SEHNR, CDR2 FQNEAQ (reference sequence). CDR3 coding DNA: TGTGCCACTAATCGACTCTCTGGGGCCAACGTCCTGACTTTC. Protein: CATNRLSGANVLTF.

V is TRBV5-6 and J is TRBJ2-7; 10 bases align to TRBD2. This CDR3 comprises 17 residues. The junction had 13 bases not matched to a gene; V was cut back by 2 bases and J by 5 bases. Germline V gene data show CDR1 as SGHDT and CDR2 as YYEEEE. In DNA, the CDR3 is TGTGCCAGCAGCTTTTTGGCTAGCGGGAGACTGGGGGACGAGCAGTACTTC. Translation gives CASSFLASGRLGDEQYF. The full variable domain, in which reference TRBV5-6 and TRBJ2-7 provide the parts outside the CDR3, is DAGVTQSPTHLIKTRGQQVTLRCSPKSGHDTVSWYQQALGQGPQFIFQYYEEEERQRGNFPDRFSGHQFPNYSSELNVNALLLGDSALYLCASSFLASGRLGDEQYFGPGTRLTVT.

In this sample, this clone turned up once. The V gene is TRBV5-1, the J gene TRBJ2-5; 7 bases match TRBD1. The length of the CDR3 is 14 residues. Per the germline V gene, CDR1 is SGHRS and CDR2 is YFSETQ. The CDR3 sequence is CASQRTGGQETQYF. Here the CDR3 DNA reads TGCGCTAGCCAACGGACAGGAGGCCAAGAGACCCAGTACTTC.

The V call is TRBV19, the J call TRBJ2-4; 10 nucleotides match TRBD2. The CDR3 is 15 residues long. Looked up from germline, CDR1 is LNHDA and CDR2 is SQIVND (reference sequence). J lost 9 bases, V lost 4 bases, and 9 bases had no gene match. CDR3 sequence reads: CASSTNPPSGSIQYF. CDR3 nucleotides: TGTGCCAGTAGTACAAACCCTCCTAGCGGGAGCATTCAGTACTTC.

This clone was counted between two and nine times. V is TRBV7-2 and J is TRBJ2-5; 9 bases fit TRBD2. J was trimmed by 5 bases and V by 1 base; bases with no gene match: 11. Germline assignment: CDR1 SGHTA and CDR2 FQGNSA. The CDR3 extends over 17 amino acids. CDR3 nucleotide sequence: TGTGCCAGCAGCTTAGGCGCGGCGGGAGGGCCGGGGGAGACCCAGTACTTC. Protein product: CASSLGAAGGPGETQYF.

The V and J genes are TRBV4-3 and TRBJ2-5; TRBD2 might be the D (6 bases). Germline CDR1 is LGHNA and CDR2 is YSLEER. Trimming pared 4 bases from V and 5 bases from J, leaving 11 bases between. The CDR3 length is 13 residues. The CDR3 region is CASSRGERETQYF. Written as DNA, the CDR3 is TGCGCCAGCAGCCGGGGGGAGCGGGAGACCCAGTACTTC.

The CDR3 here is CASLSARGDLGDTQYF. CDR3 coding DNA: TGTGCCAGCCTCTCGGCCAGGGGGGACTTGGGAGATACGCAGTATTTT. V and J are TRBV27 and TRBJ2-3, with D maybe TRBD1 (7 bases). V was shortened by 8 bases and J by 5 bases, with 23 bases between the two germline ends. Germline CDR1 MNHEY, CDR2 SMNVEV (reference sequence). CDR3 size: 16 residues.

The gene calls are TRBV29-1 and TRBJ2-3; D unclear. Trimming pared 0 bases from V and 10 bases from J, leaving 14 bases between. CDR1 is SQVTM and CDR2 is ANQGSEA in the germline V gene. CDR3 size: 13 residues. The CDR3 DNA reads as TGCAGCGTTGAAGATCAGGCCCAAGTGGCGCAGTATTTT. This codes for CSVEDQAQVAQYF.

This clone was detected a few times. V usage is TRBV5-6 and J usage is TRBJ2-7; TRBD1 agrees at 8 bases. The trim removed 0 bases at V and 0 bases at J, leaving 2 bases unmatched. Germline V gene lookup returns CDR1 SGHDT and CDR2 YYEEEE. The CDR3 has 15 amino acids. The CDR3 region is CASSLAGTGSYEQYF. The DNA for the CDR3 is TGTGCCAGCAGCTTGGCTGGGACAGGCTCCTACGAGCAGTACTTC.

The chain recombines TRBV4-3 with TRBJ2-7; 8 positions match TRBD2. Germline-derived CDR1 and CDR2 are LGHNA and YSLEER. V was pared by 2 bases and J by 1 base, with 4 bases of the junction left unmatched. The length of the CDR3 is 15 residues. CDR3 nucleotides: TGCGCCAGCAGCCAATCACTAGCGGAGTCCTACGAGCAGTACTTC. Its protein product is CASSQSLAESYEQYF.